Reported below is one TCR beta chain. Its recognized antigen is unknown. No much larger clonotype is one base removed from it; base qualities were not supplied. Collaborating institutions collected whole blood in K2EDTA tubes following their own protocols. For TCRbeta analysis, collaborators shipped samples as frozen whole blood, isolated PBMCs, or DNA extracted from either of those sample types. The germline V end is reduced by 4 bases and the J end by 0 bases; junction bases left unmatched: 12. The germline V gene gives CDR1 as SNHLY and CDR2 as FYNNEI. The CDR3 runs 19 residues from the cysteine to the phenylalanine. The entry retains the CDR3 DNA only, 57 bases that are in frame from base 1. The sample belongs to a study of blood T cell repertoires in COVID-19 (dated by TCRdb to 2019 to 2021). About the full investigation: Samples from collaborators originated in the United States, Italy and Spain and spanned both the acute and convalescent phases of COVID-19. The prospective study material was composed of cDNA or gDNA derived from T cells, B-cell-depleted T cells, or PBMCs. Deeply sampled blood TCRbeta repertoires from subjects exposed to, actively infected with, or recovered from COVID-19 were included in the dataset. The repertoires were released in a freely available public database meant as a resource for research on the immune response to SARS-CoV-2. The samples were drawn from the first 160 participants of the ongoing ImmuneRACE study and from 950 to 1,500 subjects provided by 6 global collaborators. Sample metadata almost always included a de-identified subject ID, COVID-19 status, age in years and sex. Where available, HLA class I and class II types were taken from metadata supplied by the sample provider and were not determined by assay-based typing.

General findings and caveats noted by the study authors: The quantity of clinical and demographic metadata differed by source and by participant and was supplied without curation.

TCRbeta CDR3 regions were amplified from genomic DNA by means of the immunoSEQ Assay, a bias-controlled multiplex PCR. Regarding the original processing steps: Nucleated cell counts per sample were estimated from amplification of reference gene primers within the assay. Sequence reads were collapsed and filtered to measure the absolute abundance of every unique TCRbeta CDR3 rearrangement. For each sample, productive Simpson clonality was calculated by taking the square root of Simpson's diversity index across productive rearrangements. Entries here come from immuneACCESS through TCRdb and include only in-frame sequences with V and J called. Some clones fail to appear in such tables; in the studies checked, an unresolved V gene covers under half of the shortfall, and the cause of the remainder is unknown. Clonal size and the V and J genes are those of that table, whereas D and trimming came from the DNA. Within this sample are 65,000 to 70,000 clones, with more than 85% of them counted one time only. The leading ten clones occupy less than 15% of the sample.

The chain links TRBV2 with TRBJ2-3; 11 junctional bases match TRBD2. Material: peripheral blood. The origin of this receptor is a human donor with active COVID-19. The donor label of this sample is uncertain. The CDR3 reads as follows: CASSGYAGTSGTSTDTQYF. The DNA sequence is as follows: TGTGCCAGCAGTGGGTACGCCGGGACTAGCGGTACTAGCACAGATACGCAGTATTTT.